Shown below are 9 T cell receptor beta chains from a single sample sequenced in a study of CD8+ T cells in alopecia areata. The authors extracted RNA and reverse transcribed it into cDNA as the sequencing template. Here immunoSEQ multiplex PCR was the method, and the copy in TCRdb shows in-frame clones only, minus some. The sample contains 190,000 or so clones, roughly 61% of which appear only once. The treatment: oral pan-JAK inhibitor, 5-10 mg twice daily. This material consisted of CD8+ T cells sorted from blood, taken at week 24, from a patient treated with tofacitinib. Receptors were obtained from a human donor with alopecia areata.

The rearrangement joins TRBV11-1 to TRBJ2-2; D might be TRBD2 (6 bases). Trimming cost V 6 bases and J 6 bases, with 11 bases left between them. Per germline, CDR1 SGHAT and CDR2 FQDESV (reference sequence). The CDR3 is 13 residues long. The CDR3 region has the DNA TGTGCCAGCAGTCGGGGGACGGCCGGGGAGCTGTTTTTT. Amino acids: CASSRGTAGELFF.

This clone was seen a few times. The chain carries TRBV29-1 and TRBJ1-1, with D hard to call. This CDR3 spans 12 amino acids. From germline, CDR1 is SQVTM and CDR2 ANQGSEA. Trimming removed 6 bases from V and 1 base from J, with 9 bases in between. CDR3 coding DNA: TGCAGCGTACCAACAGAGAACACTGAAGCTTTCTTT. Translation gives CSVPTENTEAFF. The variable domain in full, with the rest retrieved from reference TRBV29-1 and TRBJ1-1, is SAVISQKPSRDICQRGTSLTIQCQVDSQVTMMFWYRQQPGQSLTLIATANQGSEATYESGFVIDKFPISRPNLTFSTLTVSNMSPEDSSIYLCSVPTENTEAFFGQGTRLTVV.

The chain couples TRBV28 to TRBJ2-7; D is possibly TRBD1 (6 bases). Trimming took off 2 bases at V and 4 bases at J, with 18 bases between the two ends. There are 16 residues in the CDR3. CDR1 is MDHEN and CDR2 is SYDVKM in the germline V gene. CDR3: CASSLRSGDRRYEQYF. CDR3 bases: TGTGCCAGCAGTTTAAGGTCAGGGGATCGAAGATACGAGCAGTACTTC.

The rearrangement joins TRBV19 to TRBJ1-2, with TRBD1 as a possible D gene (5 bases). In germline, CDR1 is LNHDA, CDR2 SQIVND (reference sequence). Trimming took off 3 bases at V and 2 bases at J, with 16 bases between the two ends. The CDR3 sequence is 16 residues long. Here the CDR3 reads CASSMAAGKPNYGYTF. The CDR3 DNA sequence: TGTGCCAGTAGTATGGCGGCAGGGAAACCCAACTATGGCTACACCTTC.

The table lists this clone with a few counts. At the DNA level, this CDR3 is encoded by other sequences in the same sample as well. The chain has TRBV19 and TRBJ1-1; D is undetermined. CDR1 and CDR2 from the germline V gene are LNHDA and SQIVND (reference sequence). This CDR3 has 13 residues. Deletions cut 1 base from V and 1 base from J, with 4 bases between. CDR3 in DNA: TGTGCCAGTAGTATAGGGGGGAACACTGAAGCTTTCTTT. Its translation: CASSIGGNTEAFF.

The chain uses TRBV27 and TRBJ2-2, with D perhaps TRBD1 (7 bases). This CDR3 is built from 18 residues. Per germline, CDR1 MNHEY and CDR2 SMNVEV (reference sequence). The V gene lost 6 bases and the J gene lost 0 bases, with 20 bases spanning the gap. The CDR3 protein is CASSPGGRLFANTGELFF. CDR3 bases: TGTGCCAGCAGCCCAGGGGGGCGGTTGTTCGCGAACACCGGGGAGCTGTTTTTT.

The CDR3 nucleotides read TGTGCCATCAGTGAACAGGCTAGGGAGCAGTTCTTC. Translating it yields CAISEQAREQFF. This chain joins TRBV10-3 and TRBJ2-1; D may be TRBD1 (5 bases). Per the germline V gene, CDR1 is ENHRY and CDR2 is SYGVKD. The ends were cut back, 3 bases at V and 10 bases at J, with 10 bases in the middle. The CDR3 is 12 amino acids.

The chain combines TRBV5-6 with TRBJ1-1, with 7 bases lining up with TRBD1. The CDR3 contains 13 residues. V shed 4 bases, J shed 6 bases, and the junction held 6 bases outside the gene matches. CDR1 and CDR2 from the germline V gene are SGHDT and YYEEEE. The CDR3 spells CASSGEGAAEAFF. In nucleotides, the CDR3 is TGTGCCAGCAGCGGGGAGGGGGCCGCTGAAGCTTTCTTT.

The chain carries TRBV29-1 and TRBJ1-2; D is uncertain. Trimming pared 5 bases from V and 3 bases from J, leaving 13 bases between. The germline V gene has CDR1 SQVTM and CDR2 ANQGSEA. This CDR3 is built from 13 residues. The CDR3 protein is CSVPPGSDYGYTF. Written as DNA, the CDR3 is TGCAGCGTTCCCCCGGGCTCTGACTATGGCTACACCTTC.